This TCR beta chain was sequenced for a study of response to subunit inactivated influenza vaccine. V was trimmed by 1 base and J by 2 bases, leaving 9 bases between them. The CDR3 totals 14 residues. Each CDR3 protein is one row after TCRdb ran MiXCR on the RT-PCR reads. This sample has over 400,000 distinct CDR3 sequences, with over 10% found just once. This clonotype occurred a few times. The sample in question was PBMCs from blood, obtained around seven weeks after vaccination. The chain employs TRBV12-3 or TRBV12-4 and TRBJ2-7; D remains ambiguous. The source is a man aged 45-65 years who received an inactivated influenza vaccine. CDR3 DNA: TGTGCCAGCAGTTTAGGAAGGTCCGCCTACGAGCAGTACTTC. It is translated as CASSLGRSAYEQYF.